Shown below are 23 T cell receptor beta chains from a single sample sequenced in a study of blood T cell repertoires in COVID-19. TCRdb's table, derived via immunoSEQ multiplex PCR, lists solely in-frame clones and lacks some. The sample shows 45,000 to 50,000 clones, 80% to 90% of them seen only once. The sample consisted of peripheral blood. These receptors were taken from a man in his fifties with acute or convalescent COVID-19.

The rearrangement uses TRBV15 and TRBJ1-5; D is possibly TRBD1 (5 bases). V dropped 7 bases and J dropped 3 bases, with 10 bases sitting between them. From germline, CDR1 is LNHNV and CDR2 YYDKDF (reference sequence). The length of the CDR3 is 13 residues. For the CDR3, the DNA is TGTGCCACCAAGGGGCAGTTCAATCAGCCCCAGCATTTT. Its translation: CATKGQFNQPQHF.

The genes are TRBV6-2 or TRBV6-3 and TRBJ2-3; 12 bases agree with TRBD1. J was trimmed by 6 bases and V by 4 bases; bases with no gene match: 2. CDR1 and CDR2 from the germline V gene are MNHEY and SVGEGT. The CDR3 runs to 14 residues. DNA of the CDR3: TGTGCCAGCAGTTTGGGACAGGGGGCGGATACGCAGTATTTT. Protein sequence: CASSLGQGADTQYF.

The V gene is TRBV28, the J gene TRBJ1-2, with D maybe TRBD1 (6 bases). V dropped 2 bases and J dropped 6 bases, with 16 bases sitting between them. The germline CDR1 and CDR2 sequences are MDHEN and SYDVKM. CDR3 length equals 15 residues. CDR3 in DNA: TGTGCCAGCAGTTTAAGTGGGACAACTAATGATGGCTACACCTTC. This encodes CASSLSGTTNDGYTF.

The chain recombines TRBV28 with TRBJ1-1; D is ambiguous. CDR1 is MDHEN and CDR2 is SYDVKM in the germline V gene. The CDR3 has 13 residues. Trimming shortened V by 3 bases and J by 5 bases, and 10 bases separated the two germline ends. The CDR3 DNA reads as TGTGCCAGCAGTTTGCCGAGGAGTACTGAAGCTTTCTTT. Protein product: CASSLPRSTEAFF.

The CDR3 coding sequence is TGTGCCAGCACGCGGTATGAAAAACTGTTTTTT. It is translated as CASTRYEKLFF. The rearrangement joins TRBV6-6 to TRBJ1-4; D unclear. With 7 bases removed from V and 6 bases from J, the gap between germline ends came to 6 bases. Germline CDR1 and CDR2: MNHNY and SVGAGI (reference sequence). This CDR3 has 11 amino acids.

J is TRBJ2-1 and V is TRBV2, with TRBD1 matching over 8 bases. With V trimmed by 8 bases and J by 9 bases, 9 bases remained unmatched. The length of the CDR3 is 13 residues. Germline V lookup: CDR1 SNHLY, CDR2 FYNNEI. This CDR3 reads CASQGQENFEQFF. Written as DNA, the CDR3 is TGTGCCAGCCAGGGACAGGAGAATTTTGAGCAGTTCTTC.

This clone was counted a single time. This chain joins TRBV5-8 and TRBJ2-3, with 12 bases aligning to TRBD2. CDR3 length equals 18 residues. Germline V CDR1 and CDR2: SGHTS, YDEGEE. The V gene end was trimmed by 0 bases and the J gene end by 2 bases; junction bases not matched to a gene: 7. Written as DNA, the CDR3 is TGTGCCAGCAGCTTGGTAGCGACTAGCGGGGGATACACAGATACGCAGTATTTT. Translated: CASSLVATSGGYTDTQYF. Using reference TRBV5-8 and TRBJ2-3 for the parts outside the CDR3, the full variable domain is EAGVTQSPTHLIKTRGQQATLRCSPISGHTSVYWYQQALGLGLQFLLWYDEGEERNRGNFPPRFSGRQFPNYSSELNVNALELEDSALYLCASSLVATSGGYTDTQYFGPGTRLTVL.

About this clone itself: At one end the junction does not follow the germline gene, possibly because of a read error. The chain recombines TRBV10-3 with TRBJ1-2; the match to TRBD1 covers 10 bases. This CDR3 region has 14 residues. Germline V gene sequence: CDR1 ENHRY, CDR2 SYGVKD. The CDR3 nucleotides read TGTGCCATCGGTGACAGGGGGCGACGCGATGGCTACACCTTC. This translates into CAIGDRGRRDGYTF.

The chain has TRBV5-1 and TRBJ1-4, with TRBD1 identical over 10 bases. CDR3 length: 15 amino acids. V was pared by 4 bases and J by 7 bases, with 7 bases of the junction left unmatched. CDR1 SGHRS and CDR2 YFSETQ come from the germline V gene. CDR3 residues: CASSDPGQGSEKLFF. The CDR3 bases are TGCGCCAGCAGCGACCCGGGACAGGGGAGTGAAAAACTGTTTTTT.

This clone occurred once. J is TRBJ1-4 and V is TRBV6-5; D may be TRBD1 (5 bases). The CDR3 extends over 15 amino acids. Trimming removed 7 bases at V and 2 bases at J, with 14 bases between. Germline assignment: CDR1 MNHEY and CDR2 SVGAGI. CDR3 bases: TGTGCCAGCATGCCAGGGAAGGGCACTAATGAAAAACTGTTTTTT. This translates into CASMPGKGTNEKLFF.

This clone was picked up a small number of times. V and J are TRBV11-3 and TRBJ2-1, with D possibly matching TRBD2 (5 bases). The germline CDR1 and CDR2 sequences are SGHNT and YENEEA. V lost 2 bases to trimming and J lost 10 bases, with 9 bases between them. CDR3 length: 12 amino acids. CDR3 residues: CASSLHTGEQFF. The CDR3 DNA reads as TGTGCCAGCAGCTTACACACGGGAGAGCAGTTCTTC.

The chain uses TRBV2 and TRBJ1-5, with a possible D match to TRBD1 (6 bases). Trimming shortened V by 6 bases and J by 7 bases, and 13 bases separated the two germline ends. The CDR3 extends over 13 amino acids. Germline-derived CDR1 and CDR2 are SNHLY and FYNNEI. Here the CDR3 reads CASRMTGSQPQHF. CDR3 nucleotide sequence: TGTGCCAGCAGGATGACAGGATCGCAGCCCCAGCATTTT.

The chain combines TRBV6-6 with TRBJ2-1; D gene ambiguous. Germline assignment: CDR1 MNHNY and CDR2 SVGAGI (reference sequence). The length of the CDR3 is 13 residues. V gave up 6 bases and J gave up 9 bases, with 15 bases separating them. The CDR3 here is CASSQDSSIEQFF. The CDR3 coding sequence is TGTGCCAGCAGCCAGGATTCGTCTATTGAGCAGTTCTTC.

The CDR3 DNA sequence: TGTGCCAGCAGCACGAGATTATCCAATGAGCAGTTCTTC. Translating gives CASSTRLSNEQFF. The chain joins TRBV4-2 to TRBJ2-1, with unresolved D. Germline loops: CDR1 LGHNA, CDR2 YNFKEQ. The CDR3 spans 13 residues. Trimming removed 5 bases from V and 6 bases from J, with 11 bases in between.

The rearrangement joins TRBV7-2 to TRBJ2-7; 9 bases align to TRBD2. Germline V CDR1 and CDR2: SGHTA, FQGNSA. J gave up 2 bases and V 5 bases, and 7 bases lay outside the gene matches. The CDR3 sequence is 15 residues long. The CDR3 loop reads CASSPVAGATYEQYF. CDR3 coding DNA: TGTGCCAGCAGCCCCGTAGCGGGGGCAACCTACGAGCAGTACTTC.

The V and J genes are TRBV2 and TRBJ1-2, with TRBD1 matching 7 bases. Unmatched junction bases numbered 3, after V lost 6 bases and J lost 2 bases. The CDR3 contains 13 residues. Germline V gene sequence: CDR1 SNHLY, CDR2 FYNNEI. This chain's CDR3 is CASREQGNYGYTF. The CDR3 DNA follows: TGTGCCAGCAGGGAACAGGGGAACTATGGCTACACCTTC.

This clone was seen just once. V is TRBV6-1 and J is TRBJ1-5, with 8 bases identical to TRBD1. This CDR3 is built from 17 residues. Germline V lookup: CDR1 MNHNS, CDR2 SASEGT. V shed 0 bases and J 2 bases; nucleotides not matched to a gene: 6. The CDR3 sequence is CASSEALGGQGNQPQHF. The CDR3, as DNA: TGTGCCAGCAGTGAAGCGCTTGGGGGACAGGGCAATCAGCCCCAGCATTTT.

Details on this clone: Sequence at one end of the junction differs from germline and may be a read error. The chain carries TRBV12-3 or TRBV12-4 and TRBJ2-7; weak D call: TRBD2 (5 bases). The CDR3 spans 13 residues. The CDR3 region has the DNA TGTGCCAGCAGTGGTCCCCGGGAAACCCGGCAGGACTTC. It translates to CASSGPRETRQDF.

This rearrangement joins TRBV6-6 to TRBJ2-7; TRBD1 aligns across 10 bases. The CDR3 runs 16 residues. The trim removed 2 bases at V and 2 bases at J, leaving 6 bases unmatched. Germline V CDR1 and CDR2: MNHNY, SVGAGI (reference sequence). Here the CDR3 reads CASSYGFGQGAYEQYF. CDR3 bases: TGTGCCAGCAGTTACGGCTTCGGACAGGGGGCCTACGAGCAGTACTTC.

The rearrangement uses TRBV5-4 and TRBJ1-1; D not certain. The CDR3 is made up of 15 amino acids. Looked up from germline, CDR1 is SGHNT and CDR2 is YYREEE (reference sequence). The V end was cut by 4 bases, the J end by 1 base, with 14 bases between. CDR3 loop: CASSPPLGRNTEAFF. Written as DNA, the CDR3 is TGTGCCAGCAGCCCCCCGCTAGGCCGGAACACTGAAGCTTTCTTT.

V gene TRBV24-1 combines with J gene TRBJ1-5; 9 positions agree with TRBD1. This CDR3 has 13 amino acids. The germline V gene encodes CDR1 KGHDR and CDR2 SFDVKD. The junction had 1 base not matched to a gene; V was cut back by 7 bases and J by 4 bases. The CDR3 region has the DNA TGTGCCACCAGCGGACAGGGGAATCAGCCCCAGCATTTT. This encodes CATSGQGNQPQHF.

The chain recombines TRBV3-1 (or the pseudogene TRBV3-2) with TRBJ1-4, with D uncertain. The CDR3 has 13 amino acids. V lost 7 bases to trimming and J lost 2 bases, with 8 bases between them. Germline loops: CDR1 LGHDT, CDR2 YNNKEL (reference sequence). The CDR3 protein is CASKSRTNEKLFF. CDR3 nucleotides: TGTGCCAGCAAGTCGAGGACTAATGAAAAACTGTTTTTT.

The V gene is TRBV7-3, the J gene TRBJ2-4, with TRBD1 identical over 7 bases. The J segment lost 7 bases and the V segment lost 2 bases, leaving 5 bases of the junction unmatched. Germline V lookup: CDR1 SGHTA, CDR2 FQGTGA. The CDR3 sequence is 14 residues long. The CDR3 coding sequence is TGTGCCAGCAGCTTAGATGGCAGGGGGAACATTCAGTACTTC. Protein sequence: CASSLDGRGNIQYF.